The 2 T cell receptor beta chains in this list originate from one sample, sequenced in a study of blood T cell repertoires in COVID-19. Clones were read by immunoSEQ multiplex PCR, and TCRdb kept only the in-frame ones, dropping some. The repertoire consists of some 330,000 clones, with 70% to 90% occurring once and the leading ten covering 1.5% to 2.5%. Sequencing input: PBMCs or T cells enriched from blood (not recorded which). The receptors shown here come from a man aged 35 to 55 in a cohort exposed to, infected with or recovered from COVID-19 (not recorded which).

The rearrangement joins TRBV10-3 to TRBJ2-3, with 8 bases fitting TRBD2. J lost 1 base, V lost 8 bases, and 11 bases had no gene match. The germline V gene encodes CDR1 ENHRY and CDR2 SYGVKD. The CDR3 totals 16 residues. This CDR3 reads CAIGTGGPGGTDTQYF. CDR3 in DNA: TGTGCCATCGGAACGGGAGGGCCCGGGGGCACAGATACGCAGTATTTT.

The chain uses TRBV9 and TRBJ2-3; TRBD1 agrees at 8 bases. V was pared by 3 bases and J by 5 bases, with 8 bases of the junction left unmatched. The CDR3 totals 15 residues. Germline V lookup: CDR1 SGDLS, CDR2 YYNGEE. The DNA of the CDR3 is TGTGCCAGCAGCGCATTCGGGACAGGCAAAGATACGCAGTATTTT. It yields the protein CASSAFGTGKDTQYF.